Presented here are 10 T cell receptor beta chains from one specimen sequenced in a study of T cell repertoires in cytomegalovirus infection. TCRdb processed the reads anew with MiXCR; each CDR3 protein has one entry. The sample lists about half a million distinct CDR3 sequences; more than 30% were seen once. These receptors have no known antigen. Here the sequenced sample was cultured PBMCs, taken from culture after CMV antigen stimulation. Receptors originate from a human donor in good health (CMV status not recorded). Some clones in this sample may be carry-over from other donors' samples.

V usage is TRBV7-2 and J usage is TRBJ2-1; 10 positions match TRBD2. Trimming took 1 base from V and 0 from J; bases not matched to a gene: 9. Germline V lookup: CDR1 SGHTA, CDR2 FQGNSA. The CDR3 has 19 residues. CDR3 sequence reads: CASSLVAGLAPSSYNEQFF. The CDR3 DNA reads TGTGCCAGCAGCTTAGTTGCGGGACTAGCGCCTAGCTCCTACAATGAGCAGTTCTTC. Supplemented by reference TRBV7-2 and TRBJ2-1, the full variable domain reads GAGVSQSPSNKVTEKGKDVELRCDPISGHTALYWYRQSLGQGLEFLIYFQGNSAPDKSGLPSDRFSAERTGGSVSTLTIQRTQQEDSAVYLCASSLVAGLAPSSYNEQFFGPGTRLTVL.

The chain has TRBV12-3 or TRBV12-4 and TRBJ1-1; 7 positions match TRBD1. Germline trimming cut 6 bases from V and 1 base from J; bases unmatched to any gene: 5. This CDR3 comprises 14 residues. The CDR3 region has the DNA TGTGCCAGCAGGCCCGGGACAGCGAACACTGAAGCTTTCTTT. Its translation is CASRPGTANTEAFF.

The DNA for the CDR3 is TGTGCCAGCAGGCAAAGACTAGCGGGGACGTACGAGCAGTACTTC. Its translation: CASRQRLAGTYEQYF. The chain recombines TRBV4-2 with TRBJ2-7, with 11 bases aligning to TRBD2. Germline V gives CDR1 LGHNA, CDR2 YNFKEQ. The trim removed 6 bases at V and 4 bases at J, leaving 8 bases unmatched. There are 15 residues in the CDR3.

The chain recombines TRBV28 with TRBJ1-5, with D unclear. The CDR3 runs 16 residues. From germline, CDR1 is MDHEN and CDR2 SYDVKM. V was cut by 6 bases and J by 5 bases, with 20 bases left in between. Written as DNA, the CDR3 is TGTGCCAGCAGCCGAGGTCGGTCAAGGGTGGATCAGCCCCAGCATTTT. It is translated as CASSRGRSRVDQPQHF.

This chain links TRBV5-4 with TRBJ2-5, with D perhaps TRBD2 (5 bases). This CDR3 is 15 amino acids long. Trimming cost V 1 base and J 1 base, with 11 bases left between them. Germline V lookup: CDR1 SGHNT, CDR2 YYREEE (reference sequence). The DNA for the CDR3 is TGTGCCAGCAGCTTGCGAGGGAGAGGCCAAGAGACCCAGTACTTC. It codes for CASSLRGRGQETQYF.

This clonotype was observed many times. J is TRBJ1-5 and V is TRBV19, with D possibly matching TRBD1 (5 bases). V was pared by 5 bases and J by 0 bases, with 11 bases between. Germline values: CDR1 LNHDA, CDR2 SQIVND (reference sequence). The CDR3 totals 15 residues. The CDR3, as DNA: TGTGCCAGTAGTCCGGGGACGGCTAGCAATCAGCCCCAGCATTTT. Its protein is CASSPGTASNQPQHF.

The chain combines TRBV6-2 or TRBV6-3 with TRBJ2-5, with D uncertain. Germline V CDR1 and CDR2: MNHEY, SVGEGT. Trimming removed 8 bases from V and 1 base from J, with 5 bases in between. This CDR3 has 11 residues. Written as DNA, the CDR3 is TGTGCCAGCGGCCCCCAAGAGACCCAGTACTTC. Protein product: CASGPQETQYF.

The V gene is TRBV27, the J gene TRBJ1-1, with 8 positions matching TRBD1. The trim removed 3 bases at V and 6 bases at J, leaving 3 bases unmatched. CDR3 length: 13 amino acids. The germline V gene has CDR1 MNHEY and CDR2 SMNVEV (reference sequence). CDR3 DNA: TGTGCCAGCAGTTTCTACAGGGGGGCTGAAGCTTTCTTT. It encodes CASSFYRGAEAFF.

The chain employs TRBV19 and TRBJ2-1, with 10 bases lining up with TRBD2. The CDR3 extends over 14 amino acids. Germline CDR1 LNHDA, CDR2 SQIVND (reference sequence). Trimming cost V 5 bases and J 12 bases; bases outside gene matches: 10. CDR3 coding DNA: TGTGCCAGTAGTCTGTGGCTAGCGGGAGCTTGGCAGTTCTTC. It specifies CASSLWLAGAWQFF.

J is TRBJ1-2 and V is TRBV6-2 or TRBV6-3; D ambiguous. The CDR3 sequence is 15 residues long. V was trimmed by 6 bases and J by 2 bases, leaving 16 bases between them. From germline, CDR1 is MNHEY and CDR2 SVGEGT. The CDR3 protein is CASRSDSVSNYGYTF. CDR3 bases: TGTGCCAGCAGATCAGATTCCGTGTCGAACTATGGCTACACCTTC.